The 24 T cell receptor beta chains reported below all come from one sample, sequenced in a study of identical twins. Using its own MiXCR run on the 5' RACE reads, TCRdb lists one record per CDR3 protein. The sample shows approximately 300,000 distinct CDR3 sequences, roughly 9% of them seen only once. These data were likewise used in another study, on yellow fever vaccine responses in identical twins.

Sequencing used CD8+ T cells sorted from blood. These receptors were collected from a woman aged 18-35 years in good health.

This clonotype was seen ten or more times. The chain joins TRBV6-4 to TRBJ2-5; D not certain. CDR3 size: 10 residues. Germline CDR1 is MRHNA and CDR2 is SNTAGT. V was shortened by 8 bases and J by 3 bases, with 4 bases between the two germline ends. The DNA for the CDR3 is TGTGCCAGCGGCAAAGAGACCCAGTACTTC. It yields the protein CASGKETQYF.

About this clonotype itself: Given a much more abundant clone one base away, this may be a read error. The chain carries TRBV27 and TRBJ2-3, with 10 nucleotides matching TRBD2. The CDR3 has 16 residues. Germline values: CDR1 MNHEY, CDR2 SMNVEV (reference sequence). The CDR3 reads CASSPWTSGNTDTQNF. As DNA, the CDR3 is TGTGCCAGCAGTCCCTGGACTAGCGGCAACACAGATACGCAGAATTTT.

This clonotype was seen at least ten times. The gene calls are TRBV4-3 and TRBJ2-7; D may correspond to TRBD1 or TRBD2 (6 bases each). The V and J ends lost 0 bases and 3 bases respectively, with 15 bases between them. Germline CDR1 is LGHNA and CDR2 is YSLEER. This CDR3 is 16 amino acids long. The CDR3 DNA reads TGCGCCAGCAGCCAAGAAGGGGGGAAGCAGGGCTACGAGCAGTACTTC. This codes for CASSQEGGKQGYEQYF.

This clonotype showed up just a few times. The genes are TRBV6-1 and TRBJ1-2, with 12 positions matching TRBD1. CDR3 length: 15 residues. The germline gives CDR1 MNHNS, CDR2 SASEGT. The J segment lost 3 bases and the V segment lost 6 bases, leaving 5 bases of the junction unmatched. DNA for the CDR3: TGTGCCAGCAGCGAGGGACAGGGGGCATACTATGGCTACACCTTC. Its protein product is CASSEGQGAYYGYTF.

Comment on this clonotype: This could be a read error, since a much larger clone is one nucleotide away. The J gene is TRBJ2-7, the V gene TRBV7-9, with 8 bases fitting TRBD1. Germline CDR1 and CDR2: SEHNR and FQNEAQ (reference sequence). Unmatched junction bases numbered 9, after V lost 5 bases and J lost 6 bases. This CDR3 region has 14 residues. DNA of the CDR3: TGTGCCAGCAGCCCGTGGACAGGGCATCTCGAGCAGTACTTC. Amino acid sequence: CASSPWTGHLEQYF.

The chain employs TRBV27 and TRBJ1-1; 9 bases are shared with TRBD1. The CDR3 contains 14 residues. The trim removed 6 bases at V and 3 bases at J, leaving 5 bases unmatched. The V gene's germline CDR1 is MNHEY and CDR2 SMNVEV (reference sequence). Here the CDR3 reads CASRPTGGDTEAFF. CDR3 coding DNA: TGTGCCAGCAGGCCGACAGGGGGTGACACTGAAGCTTTCTTT.

DNA of the CDR3: TGTGCCAGCAGTTCTCTAGGGTTAGATACGCAGTATTTT. Translating gives CASSSLGLDTQYF. The chain couples TRBV12-3 or TRBV12-4 to TRBJ2-3; D call uncertain. This CDR3 region has 13 residues. Trimming stripped 4 bases from V and 5 bases from J, with 10 bases between.

This clonotype has only a few counts. This sequence joins TRBV10-3 and TRBJ1-5, with 8 bases that match TRBD1. The CDR3 contains 15 residues. The trim removed 3 bases at V and 5 bases at J, leaving 6 bases unmatched. Germline V gene sequence: CDR1 ENHRY, CDR2 SYGVKD. The CDR3 sequence: CAISDRGQEHQPQHF. The CDR3 DNA follows: TGTGCCATCAGTGATAGGGGACAGGAGCATCAGCCCCAGCATTTT.

The chain uses TRBV28 and TRBJ2-7; weak D call: TRBD1 (5 bases). The CDR3 loop spans 13 amino acids. Germline V CDR1 and CDR2: MDHEN, SYDVKM. The V end lost 4 bases, the J end lost 7 bases, and 14 bases lay between the germline ends. The CDR3 reads CASSSTLGREQYF. CDR3 DNA: TGTGCCAGCAGTTCAACCCTGGGGCGGGAGCAGTACTTC.

This clonotype came up many times. The chain has TRBV27 and TRBJ2-7, with TRBD1 matching 10 bases. CDR1 is MNHEY and CDR2 is SMNVEV in the germline V gene (reference sequence). There are 14 residues in the CDR3. With V trimmed by 4 bases and J by 6 bases, 6 bases remained unmatched. This chain's CDR3 is CASSWDRGLSEQYF. The CDR3 DNA sequence: TGTGCCAGCAGTTGGGACAGGGGACTATCCGAGCAGTACTTC.

This clonotype was seen ten or more times. J is TRBJ2-3 and V is TRBV27, with D tentatively TRBD2 (5 bases). The ends were cut back, 5 bases at V and 3 bases at J, with 15 bases in the middle. Germline lookup yields CDR1 MNHEY and CDR2 SMNVEV (reference sequence). This CDR3 contains 15 residues. The DNA for the CDR3 is TGTGCCAGCAGTCCCGGGAATCGGTTTACAGATACGCAGTATTTT. It is translated as CASSPGNRFTDTQYF.

Ten or more counts support this clonotype. CDR3 loop: CASSFSSTGELFF. The CDR3 DNA reads as TGTGCCAGCAGTTTTTCCAGCACCGGGGAGCTGTTTTTT. The chain recombines TRBV12-3 or TRBV12-4 with TRBJ2-2; D uncertain. Deletions cut 3 bases from V and 4 bases from J, with 6 bases between. This CDR3 is 13 amino acids long.

This CDR3 is CASSLDVGGFDKNIQYF. The CDR3, as DNA: TGTGCCAGCAGCTTAGATGTTGGTGGGTTCGACAAAAACATTCAGTACTTC. The chain is built from TRBV7-8 and TRBJ2-4, with unresolved D. This CDR3 is built from 17 residues. V lost 1 base and J 3 bases, leaving 16 bases between the germline ends. The germline CDR1 and CDR2 sequences are SGHVS and FQNEAQ.

Here the CDR3 DNA reads TGCAGTGCTAGAGCCCTCGGAACGAGCTCCTACAATGAGCAGTTCTTC. As protein: CSARALGTSSYNEQFF. The chain is built from TRBV20-1 and TRBJ2-1; no definite D call. CDR3 size: 16 residues. The V and J ends lost 1 base and 0 bases respectively, with 13 bases between them. Germline CDR1 is DFQATT and CDR2 is SNEGSKA (reference sequence).

The chain combines TRBV14 with TRBJ2-2, with D unclear. The CDR3 sequence is 16 residues long. Trimming pared 0 bases from V and 6 bases from J, leaving 14 bases between. Germline CDR1 reads SGHDN; CDR2 reads FVKESK. The CDR3, as DNA: TGTGCCAGCAGCCAAGACCCTACTCTGGTCTCCGGGGAGCTGTTTTTT. It specifies CASSQDPTLVSGELFF.

This clonotype came up a few times. The germline gene is not matched at one end of the junction; a read error may be the cause. The rearrangement joins TRBV5-4 to TRBJ2-1; D is ambiguous. This CDR3 has 14 amino acids. Germline-derived CDR1 and CDR2 are SGHNT and YYREEE (reference sequence). The CDR3 nucleotides are TGTGCCAGCAACTTGATACCCGCCTACAATGAGCAGTTCTTC. This gives the protein CASNLIPAYNEQFF.

The table lists this clonotype with many counts. The chain has TRBV12-3 or TRBV12-4 and TRBJ2-1; D ambiguous. This CDR3 spans 12 amino acids. V was cut by 4 bases and J by 10 bases, with 11 bases left in between. DNA of the CDR3: TGTGCCAGCAGTTCGACACCCAGGGAGCAGTTCTTC. This gives the protein CASSSTPREQFF.

This clonotype was found many times. The chain links TRBV5-1 to TRBJ2-3, with 7 bases identical to TRBD1. V lost 8 bases to trimming and J lost 4 bases; unmatched junction nucleotides: 7. Per germline, CDR1 SGHRS and CDR2 YFSETQ. The CDR3 runs to 13 residues. This CDR3 reads CASRDRVPDTQYF. CDR3 DNA sequence: TGCGCCAGTCGGGACAGAGTTCCAGATACGCAGTATTTT. The whole variable domain, filled in from reference TRBV5-1 and TRBJ2-3, reads KAGVTQTPRYLIKTRGQQVTLSCSPISGHRSVSWYQQTPGQGLQFLFEYFSETQRNKGNFPGRFSGRQFSNSRSEMNVSTLELGDSALYLCASRDRVPDTQYFGPGTRLTVL.

The chain recombines TRBV20-1 with TRBJ2-7, with 9 positions matching TRBD1. The CDR3 extends over 17 amino acids. Per germline, CDR1 DFQATT and CDR2 SNEGSKA (reference sequence). The chain's CDR3 is CSVPPGTGSESGYEQYF. The CDR3 DNA sequence: TGCAGCGTCCCCCCCGGGACAGGGAGTGAATCTGGGTACGAGCAGTACTTC.

The chain couples TRBV4-3 to TRBJ2-2; TRBD2 might be the D (5 bases). The CDR3 sequence is 17 residues long. The germline V gene has CDR1 LGHNA and CDR2 YSLEER. The V end was cut by 1 base, the J end by 3 bases, with 15 bases between. The CDR3, as DNA: TGCGCCAGCAGCCAAGGGGTGGGAGAGGAGTACACCGGGGAGCTGTTTTTT. Its protein product is CASSQGVGEEYTGELFF.

J is TRBJ2-3 and V is TRBV4-1, with 7 bases fitting TRBD2. The CDR3 totals 16 residues. Trimming removed 9 bases from V and 4 bases from J; junction bases left unmatched: 16. Germline V gene lookup returns CDR1 MGHRA and CDR2 YSYEKL. In DNA form, the CDR3 reads TGCGCCAGTCGACCCTGGGGCGGGAGTGGCGCAGATACGCAGTATTTT. It yields the protein CASRPWGGSGADTQYF.

The chain links TRBV12-3 or TRBV12-4 to TRBJ2-1; D not resolved. Trimming shortened V by 7 bases and J by 2 bases, and 12 bases separated the two germline ends. The CDR3 totals 14 residues. CDR3 sequence: CASIPTGTYNEQFF. As DNA, the CDR3 is TGTGCCAGCATTCCAACTGGAACCTACAATGAGCAGTTCTTC.

This clonotype was observed a few times. The chain recombines TRBV2 with TRBJ2-7, with D unclear. Germline loops: CDR1 SNHLY, CDR2 FYNNEI. V was clipped by 6 bases and J by 6 bases, with 0 bases between them. The CDR3 is 8 residues long. CDR3 coding DNA: TGTGCCAGCAGCGAGCAGTACTTC. It yields the protein CASSEQYF.

The table lists this clonotype with many counts. This chain joins TRBV2 and TRBJ2-5; maybe TRBD1 (5 bases). Trimming removed 5 bases from V and 0 bases from J, with 10 bases in between. The CDR3 contains 14 residues. Germline CDR1 reads SNHLY; CDR2 reads FYNNEI. The CDR3 DNA is TGTGCCAGCAGTTACCGACAGCACCAAGAGACCCAGTACTTC. Amino acids: CASSYRQHQETQYF.